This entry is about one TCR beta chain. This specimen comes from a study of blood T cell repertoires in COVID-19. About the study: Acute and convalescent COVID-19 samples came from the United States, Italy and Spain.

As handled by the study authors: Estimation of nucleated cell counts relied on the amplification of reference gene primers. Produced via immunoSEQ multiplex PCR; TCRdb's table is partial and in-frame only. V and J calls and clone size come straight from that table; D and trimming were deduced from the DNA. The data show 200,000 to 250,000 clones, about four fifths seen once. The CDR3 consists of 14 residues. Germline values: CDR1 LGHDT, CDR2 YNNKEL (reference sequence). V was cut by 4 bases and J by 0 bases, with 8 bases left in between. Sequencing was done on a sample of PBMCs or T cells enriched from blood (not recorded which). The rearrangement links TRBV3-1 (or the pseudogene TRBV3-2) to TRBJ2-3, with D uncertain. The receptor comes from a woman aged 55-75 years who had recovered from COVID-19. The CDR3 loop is CASSRGESTDTQYF. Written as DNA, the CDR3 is TGTGCCAGCAGCCGCGGCGAGAGCACAGATACGCAGTATTTT.